This TCR beta chain was captured in a study of blood T cell repertoires in COVID-19. Study in general: PBMCs, B-cell-depleted T cells, or T cells were the source of the cDNA or gDNA that made up the material.

Original processing notes: It was from reference gene primer amplification that nucleated cell counts were estimated. TCRdb keeps only in-frame clones here, not all; method: immunoSEQ multiplex PCR. V, J and clone size are those of that table, while D and trimming were read from the DNA. The repertoire holds hundreds of thousands of clones, with roughly 91% as singletons. CDR1 and CDR2 from the germline V gene are GTSNPN and SVGIG (reference sequence). The CDR3 length is 13 residues. V was trimmed by 5 bases and J by 3 bases, leaving 12 bases between them. The table lists this clone with a count of one.

The V call is TRBV30, the J call TRBJ2-3; possibly TRBD1 for D (5 bases). The sequenced sample was peripheral blood. The TCR sequence derives from a woman between 50 and 59 years old with COVID-19, enrolled during active disease. DNA of the CDR3: TGTGCCTGGGAGCAGGGTCAAACAGATACGCAGTATTTT. It is translated as CAWEQGQTDTQYF.